The rows below give T cell receptor beta chains drawn from one sample of a study of post-analysis software for immune sequencing data. Via MiXCR, TCRdb re-called the PCR reads, giving one row per CDR3 protein. The table records about 540,000 distinct CDR3 sequences, 30% to 40% of them present only once. Sequencing used blood. The receptors originated from a girl under 18 with multiple sclerosis. The CDR3 runs from the conserved cysteine through the conserved F or W. Each record gives: J gene, clone size, D gene, V gene, CDR3 protein, CDR3 DNA. D genes are given only for firm matches. A clone size is listed for some rows: how often the clone was seen (once, few, many), or a class if it is expanded.

J gene: TRBJ2-5; clone size: NA; D gene: TRBD2; V gene: TRBV5-1; CDR3 protein: CASSPWAQTSGRGETQYF; CDR3 DNA: TGCGCCAGCAGCCCTTGGGCACAGACTAGCGGGAGGGGAGAGACCCAGTACTTC
J gene: TRBJ2-7; clone size: few; D gene: TRBD2; V gene: TRBV29-1; CDR3 protein: CSVVGLAGAPYEQYF; CDR3 DNA: TGCAGCGTTGTGGGACTAGCGGGGGCCCCCTACGAGCAGTACTTC
J gene: TRBJ1-1; clone size: NA; D gene: NA; V gene: TRBV7-8; CDR3 protein: CASSSFPHVMNTEAFF; CDR3 DNA: TGTGCCAGCAGCTCGTTCCCACATGTTATGAACACTGAAGCTTTCTTT
J gene: TRBJ2-5; clone size: few; D gene: NA; V gene: TRBV2; CDR3 protein: CASSERSGSGAETQYF; CDR3 DNA: TGTGCTAGCAGTGAAAGGAGTGGGTCAGGGGCAGAGACCCAGTACTTC
J gene: TRBJ1-1; clone size: NA; D gene: NA; V gene: TRBV12-3/TRBV12-4; CDR3 protein: CASSFPFPIKGDTEAFF; CDR3 DNA: TGTGCCAGCAGTTTCCCCTTCCCAATAAAAGGGGACACTGAAGCTTTCTTT
J gene: TRBJ2-7; clone size: few; D gene: TRBD1; V gene: TRBV5-1; CDR3 protein: CASSLDRGFSYEQYF; CDR3 DNA: TGCGCCAGCAGCCTAGACAGGGGGTTCTCCTACGAGCAGTACTTC
J gene: TRBJ1-2; clone size: NA; D gene: NA; V gene: TRBV20-1; CDR3 protein: CSARDPGRVDGYTF; CDR3 DNA: TGCAGTGCTAGAGATCCCGGCAGGGTTGATGGCTACACCTTC
J gene: TRBJ2-7; clone size: NA; D gene: NA; V gene: TRBV5-1; CDR3 protein: CASSWGTGASYEQYF; CDR3 DNA: TGCGCCAGCAGCTGGGGGACCGGGGCTTCCTACGAGCAGTACTTC
J gene: TRBJ1-3; clone size: NA; D gene: TRBD1; V gene: TRBV5-1; CDR3 protein: CASSIGTGEDTIYF; CDR3 DNA: TGCGCCAGCAGCATCGGGACAGGGGAGGACACCATATATTTT
J gene: TRBJ1-3; clone size: NA; D gene: NA; V gene: TRBV29-1; CDR3 protein: CSVEVPEGRSSGNTIYF; CDR3 DNA: TGCAGCGTTGAAGTCCCGGAGGGGCGCTCCTCTGGAAACACCATATATTTT
J gene: TRBJ2-3; clone size: many; D gene: TRBD2; V gene: TRBV7-2; CDR3 protein: CASSLRLAGSTDTQYF; CDR3 DNA: TGTGCCAGCAGCTTGCGACTAGCGGGGAGCACAGATACGCAGTATTTT
J gene: TRBJ2-5; clone size: NA; D gene: NA; V gene: TRBV20-1; CDR3 protein: CSAPDWKETQYF; CDR3 DNA: TGCAGTGCTCCGGACTGGAAAGAGACCCAGTACTTC
J gene: TRBJ1-1; clone size: many; D gene: NA; V gene: TRBV5-1; CDR3 protein: CASSLEGVTEAFF; CDR3 DNA: TGCGCCAGCAGCTTGGAGGGGGTTACTGAAGCTTTCTTT
J gene: TRBJ2-3; clone size: few; D gene: NA; V gene: TRBV7-3; CDR3 protein: CASSLEEPDTQYF; CDR3 DNA: TGTGCCAGCAGCCTGGAAGAGCCAGATACGCAGTATTTT
J gene: TRBJ2-5; clone size: few; D gene: TRBD2; V gene: TRBV6-6; CDR3 protein: CASSRMTSGVNCQYF; CDR3 DNA: TGTGCCAGCAGCCGTATGACTAGCGGGGTTAATTGTCAGTACTTC
J gene: TRBJ1-3; clone size: NA; D gene: NA; V gene: TRBV7-9; CDR3 protein: CASSLGQLSGNTIYF; CDR3 DNA: TGTGCCAGCAGCTTAGGACAGCTCTCTGGAAACACCATATATTTT
J gene: TRBJ2-5; clone size: NA; D gene: NA; V gene: TRBV6-1; CDR3 protein: CASSAQGGRETQYF; CDR3 DNA: TGTGCCAGCAGTGCCCAGGGGGGGAGGGAGACCCAGTACTTC
J gene: TRBJ2-1; clone size: NA; D gene: TRBD1; V gene: TRBV27; CDR3 protein: CASSHRQGRSYNEQFF; CDR3 DNA: TGTGCCAGCAGTCATAGACAGGGTCGGTCCTACAATGAGCAGTTCTTC
J gene: TRBJ2-1; clone size: few; D gene: TRBD2; V gene: TRBV18; CDR3 protein: CASSPRPSGLNSYNEQFF; CDR3 DNA: TGTGCCAGCTCACCACGGCCTAGCGGACTGAACTCCTACAATGAGCAGTTCTTC
J gene: TRBJ2-5; clone size: few; D gene: TRBD2; V gene: TRBV28; CDR3 protein: CASSRGLAGEETQYF; CDR3 DNA: TGTGCCAGCAGTCGAGGACTAGCGGGGGAGGAGACCCAGTACTTC
J gene: TRBJ2-7; clone size: few; D gene: NA; V gene: TRBV6-5; CDR3 protein: CASSYSGPYEQYF; CDR3 DNA: TGTGCCAGCAGTTACTCAGGGCCCTACGAGCAGTACTTC
J gene: TRBJ2-1; clone size: many; D gene: TRBD2; V gene: TRBV13; CDR3 protein: CASSSGTSGAHEQFF; CDR3 DNA: TGTGCCAGCAGCTCGGGGACTAGCGGGGCCCATGAGCAGTTCTTC
J gene: TRBJ2-3; clone size: NA; D gene: NA; V gene: TRBV10-3; CDR3 protein: CAISETGTDTQYF; CDR3 DNA: TGTGCCATCAGTGAGACAGGCACAGATACGCAGTATTTT